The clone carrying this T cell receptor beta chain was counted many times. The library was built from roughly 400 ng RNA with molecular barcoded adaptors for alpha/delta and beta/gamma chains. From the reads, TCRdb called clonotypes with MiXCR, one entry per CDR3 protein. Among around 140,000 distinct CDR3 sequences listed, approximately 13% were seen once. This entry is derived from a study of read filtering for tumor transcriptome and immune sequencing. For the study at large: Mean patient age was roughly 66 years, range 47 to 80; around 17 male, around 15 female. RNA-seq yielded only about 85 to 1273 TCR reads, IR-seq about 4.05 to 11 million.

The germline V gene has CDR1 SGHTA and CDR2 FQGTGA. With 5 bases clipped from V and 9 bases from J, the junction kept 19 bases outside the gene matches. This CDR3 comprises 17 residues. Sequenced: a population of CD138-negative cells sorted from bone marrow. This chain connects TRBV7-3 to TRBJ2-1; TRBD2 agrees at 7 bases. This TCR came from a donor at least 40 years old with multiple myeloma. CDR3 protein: CASSDGGGGGSSSEQFF. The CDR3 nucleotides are TGTGCCAGCAGCGATGGGGGGGGTGGCGGGAGTTCTAGTGAGCAGTTCTTC. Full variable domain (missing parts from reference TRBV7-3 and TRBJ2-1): GAGVSQTPSNKVTEKGKYVELRCDPISGHTALYWYRQSLGQGPEFLIYFQGTGAADDSGLPNDRFFAVRPEGSVSTLKIQRTERGDSAVYLCASSDGGGGGSSSEQFFGPGTRLTVL.